This TCR beta chain was sequenced in a study of cytomegalovirus exposure and HLA in healthy donors. Whole-study context: Across under 450 genotyped donors, 81% landed in the Caucasian-associated ancestry cluster.

Germline assignment: CDR1 SQVTM and CDR2 ANQGSEA. The V end lost 7 bases, the J end lost 3 bases, and 13 bases lay between the germline ends. This CDR3 has 12 residues. Study observations and caveats: A later analysis linked a missense DCLRE1C variant to TCR beta V- and J-gene trimming. Links to common viral pathogens appeared, in a later analysis, for several of the most significant clusters.

As regards this clone: Its antigen is currently unknown.

Primers for the PCR totalled 60 Vbeta and 13 Jbeta. TCRdb keeps only in-frame clones here, not all; method: immunoSEQ multiplex PCR. The sample holds tens of thousands of clones, over 70% seen once. J is TRBJ2-7 and V is TRBV29-1; D may be TRBD1 (6 bases). The sample consisted of PBMCs. The receptor comes from a man aged 35 to 55 in good health and CMV-seropositive. The CDR3 loop is CSASRDIYEQYF. The DNA of the CDR3 is TGCAGCGCCTCCCGGGACATCTACGAGCAGTACTTC.